This T cell receptor beta chain was sequenced for a study of molecular identifiers for immune sequencing clone quantification. General observations from the study: Clonotypes surpassing 20 RNA copies contained over 97% of effector molecules, versus under 1% in naive cells.

V was trimmed by 4 bases and J by 5 bases, leaving 14 bases between them. Germline values: CDR1 SGHTA, CDR2 FQGTGA. The CDR3 runs 14 residues. This clonotype was observed many times. The target antigen is unknown. TCRdb fed the PCR reads into MiXCR, producing one record per CDR3 protein. The profile covers under 350,000 distinct CDR3 sequences, with under 25% appearing a single time and about 0.74% taken by the ten largest. The receptor comes from a human donor in good health. Some libraries in this study had Jurkat cell RNA spiked in. The J gene is TRBJ2-5, the V gene TRBV7-3; D may be TRBD1 or TRBD2 (5 bases each). Sequences were obtained from naive CD8+ T cells from blood, with Jurkat cell RNA spiked in. Regarding subset: FACS-sorted CD8+CD4-CCR7+CD45RA+ naive T cells. This CDR3 is CASSSAGAQETQYF. The DNA for the CDR3 is TGTGCCAGCAGCTCCGCCGGGGCCCAGGAGACCCAGTACTTC.